The 12 T cell receptor beta chains presented below share a single source sample, sequenced in a study of blood T cell repertoires in COVID-19. Profiled with immunoSEQ multiplex PCR; TCRdb holds only in-frame clones, not every one. The top ten clones hold about 4.6% of a sample with about 200,000 clones, roughly 80% of them seen once. The sample was PBMCs or T cells enriched from blood (not recorded which). Every receptor here comes from a woman in her forties or fifties who had been exposed to COVID-19.

This chain connects TRBV7-2 to TRBJ1-4, with 10 bases matching TRBD1. The CDR3 is made up of 18 amino acids. The V segment lost 1 base and the J segment 3 bases; nucleotides outside the gene matches: 8. CDR1 is SGHTA, CDR2 FQGNSA, per germline. CDR3 nucleotide sequence: TGTGCCAGCAGCTTAGTATCGGGACAGGGGATACCTAATGAAAAACTGTTTTTT. As protein: CASSLVSGQGIPNEKLFF.

As for this clone: This sequence may be a read error, since a much larger clone differs from it by one base. The V gene is TRBV23-1, the J gene TRBJ1-2, with 7 bases matching TRBD1. TRBV23-1 is flagged as an ORF with uncertain function. The junction had 1 base not matched to a gene; V was cut back by 4 bases and J by 2 bases. This CDR3 region has 13 residues. CDR3: CASSLTGNYGYTF. CDR3 nucleotide sequence: TGCGCCAGCAGTCTGACAGGGAACTATGGCTACACCTTC.

The chain couples TRBV18 to TRBJ1-2; weak D call: TRBD1 (5 bases). The CDR3 is made up of 17 amino acids. Germline V gene lookup returns CDR1 KGHSH and CDR2 LQKENI. V gave up 3 bases and J gave up 6 bases, with 23 bases separating them. Here the CDR3 DNA reads TGTGCCAGCTCACCCCTTTACGGGGGGAGTGGGCGAGATGGCTACACCTTC. Protein: CASSPLYGGSGRDGYTF.

The genes are TRBV28 and TRBJ1-6; TRBD1 matches at 9 bases. J gave up 10 bases and V 7 bases, and 8 bases lay outside the gene matches. This CDR3 has 14 amino acids. Germline V gene data show CDR1 as MDHEN and CDR2 as SYDVKM. The CDR3 region is CASILGQGGSPLHF. The CDR3 region has the DNA TGTGCCAGCATCCTGGGACAGGGCGGGTCACCCCTCCACTTT.

The rearrangement links TRBV20-1 to TRBJ1-5; 8 positions agree with TRBD1. The CDR3 has 14 amino acids. J was trimmed by 10 bases and V by 3 bases; bases with no gene match: 11. Germline V CDR1 and CDR2: DFQATT, SNEGSKA (reference sequence). The CDR3 region has the DNA TGCAGTGCTAGTTTCGGACAGGGCTTTGATCCCCAGCATTTT. The encoded protein is CSASFGQGFDPQHF.

This chain links TRBV3-1 (or the pseudogene TRBV3-2) with TRBJ1-5; D gene ambiguous. The CDR3 contains 13 residues. Germline V gives CDR1 LGHDT, CDR2 YNNKEL (reference sequence). Trimming stripped 4 bases from V and 5 bases from J, with 9 bases between. In nucleotides, the CDR3 is TGTGCCAGCAGCCCAGACCCTCATCAGCCCCAGCATTTT. This codes for CASSPDPHQPQHF.

Many counts were recorded for this clone. The chain combines TRBV2 with TRBJ2-2, with 11 bases lining up with TRBD1. Trimming removed 6 bases from V and 6 bases from J; junction bases left unmatched: 6. There are 15 residues in the CDR3. Germline values: CDR1 SNHLY, CDR2 FYNNEI. The CDR3 region has the DNA TGTGCCAGCAGGACCGGGACAGGGGGAGCCGGGGAGCTGTTTTTT. Amino acids: CASRTGTGGAGELFF.

V and J are TRBV28 and TRBJ1-1; D is possibly TRBD1 (5 bases). The germline CDR1 and CDR2 sequences are MDHEN and SYDVKM. The CDR3 is made up of 16 amino acids. The V end lost 4 bases, the J end lost 1 base, and 16 bases lay between the germline ends. DNA for the CDR3: TGTGCCAGCAGTTCTCTCTGGACACGAAGGAACACTGAAGCTTTCTTT. Its translation: CASSSLWTRRNTEAFF.

The V call is TRBV15, the J call TRBJ2-1, with unresolved D. The CDR3 is 12 amino acids. Germline-derived CDR1 and CDR2 are LNHNV and YYDKDF (reference sequence). V lost 5 bases, J lost 9 bases, and 11 bases lay in between. The CDR3 loop is CATSVSGGEQFF. Written as DNA, the CDR3 is TGTGCCACCAGCGTGTCCGGTGGTGAGCAGTTCTTC.

This clone was recorded a few times. CDR3 nucleotide sequence: TGTGCCAGCAGCCAAGGGGTGAGGGATAGCAATCAGCCCCAGCATTTT. Its protein is CASSQGVRDSNQPQHF. V and J are TRBV3-1 (or the pseudogene TRBV3-2) and TRBJ1-5; no firm D call. CDR3 length: 16 residues. From germline, CDR1 is LGHDT and CDR2 YNNKEL (reference sequence). Trimming removed 1 base at V and 0 bases at J, with 10 bases between.

The chain is built from TRBV5-6 and TRBJ1-5; tentative D call: TRBD1 (6 bases). The V and J ends lost 4 bases and 0 bases respectively, with 11 bases between them. The CDR3 spans 15 residues. CDR1 and CDR2 from the germline V gene are SGHDT and YYEEEE. The CDR3 loop is CASSRDKYSNQPQHF. The CDR3 coding sequence is TGTGCCAGCAGCCGGGACAAGTATAGCAATCAGCCCCAGCATTTT.

The gene calls are TRBV27 and TRBJ1-5, with 8 bases identical to TRBD1. CDR1 is MNHEY and CDR2 is SMNVEV in the germline V gene (reference sequence). V was pared by 5 bases and J by 5 bases, with 8 bases of the junction left unmatched. This CDR3 has 15 residues. CDR3 sequence reads: CASSLNGQGDQPQHF. The CDR3 DNA follows: TGTGCCAGCAGTCTAAACGGACAGGGCGATCAGCCCCAGCATTTT.